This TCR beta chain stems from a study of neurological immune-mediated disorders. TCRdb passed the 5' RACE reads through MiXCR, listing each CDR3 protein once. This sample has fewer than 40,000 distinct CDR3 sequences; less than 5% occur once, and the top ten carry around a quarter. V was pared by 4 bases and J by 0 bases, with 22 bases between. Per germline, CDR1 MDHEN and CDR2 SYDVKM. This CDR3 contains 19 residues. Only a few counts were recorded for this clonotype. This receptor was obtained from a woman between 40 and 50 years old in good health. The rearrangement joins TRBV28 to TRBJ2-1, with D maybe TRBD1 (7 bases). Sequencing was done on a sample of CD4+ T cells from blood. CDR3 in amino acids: CASSSRQGDSQRSYNEQFF. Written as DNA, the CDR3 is TGTGCCAGCAGTTCCAGGCAGGGGGACTCCCAACGCTCCTACAATGAGCAGTTCTTC.